This TCR beta chain was captured by sequencing in a study of CD8 T cells in Susac syndrome. V lost 4 bases and J lost 2; bases outside the gene matches: 10. This CDR3 has 17 amino acids. Per germline, CDR1 MGHRA and CDR2 YSYEKL. The patients who served as multiple sclerosis controls were treatment-naive and had stable or active relapsing-remitting disease that fulfilled the revised McDonald criteria. TEMRA cells underwent FACS enrichment and CD8+ and CD4+ T cells underwent negative isolation. RNA in amounts of roughly 0.5 to 1 ug was reverse transcribed with random hexamers. Amplification of TCR beta CDR3 by immunoSEQ multiplex PCR spanned 54 Vbeta and 13 Jbeta. TCRdb independently ran MiXCR on the immunoSEQ multiplex PCR reads; one entry per CDR3 protein. The profile shows hundreds of thousands of distinct CDR3 sequences, approximately 90% of them singletons.

Material: CD8+ T cells from PBMCs. V is TRBV4-1 and J is TRBJ1-2; 10 positions match TRBD1. This receptor was identified in a human donor with multiple sclerosis. The chain's CDR3 is CASSLLFPGQGNYGYTF. CDR3 bases: TGCGCCAGCAGCCTCCTTTTCCCGGGACAGGGGAACTATGGCTACACCTTC.